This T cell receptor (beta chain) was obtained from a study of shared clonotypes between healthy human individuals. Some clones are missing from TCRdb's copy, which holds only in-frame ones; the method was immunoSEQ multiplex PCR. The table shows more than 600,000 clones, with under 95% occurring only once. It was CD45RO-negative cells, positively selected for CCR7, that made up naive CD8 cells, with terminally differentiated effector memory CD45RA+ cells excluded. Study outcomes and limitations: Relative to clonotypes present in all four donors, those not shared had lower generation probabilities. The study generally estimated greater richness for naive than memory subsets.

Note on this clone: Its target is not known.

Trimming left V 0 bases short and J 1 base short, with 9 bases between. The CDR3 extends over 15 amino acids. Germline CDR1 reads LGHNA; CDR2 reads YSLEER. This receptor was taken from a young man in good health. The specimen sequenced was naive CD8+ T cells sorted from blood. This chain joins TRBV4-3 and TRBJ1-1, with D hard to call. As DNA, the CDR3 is TGCGCCAGCAGCCAAGATCGCTATACGAACACTGAAGCTTTCTTT. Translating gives CASSQDRYTNTEAFF.